This T cell receptor (beta chain) was recorded in a study of blood T cell repertoires in COVID-19. Assay used: immunoSEQ multiplex PCR; TCRdb lists only in-frame clones, some missing. The repertoire holds approximately 300,000 clones, with around nine tenths as singletons. There are 11 residues in the CDR3. Trimming took off 5 bases at V and 9 bases at J, with 11 bases between the two ends. Germline V lookup: CDR1 DFQATT, CDR2 SNEGSKA (reference sequence). The sample taken for sequencing was peripheral blood. This TCR came from a woman in her fifties or sixties with active or convalescent COVID-19. The rearrangement joins TRBV20-1 to TRBJ1-5, with a weak D call TRBD1 (5 bases). The CDR3 here is CSASHQGPQHF. CDR3 coding DNA: TGCAGTGCTTCCCATCAGGGGCCCCAGCATTTT.